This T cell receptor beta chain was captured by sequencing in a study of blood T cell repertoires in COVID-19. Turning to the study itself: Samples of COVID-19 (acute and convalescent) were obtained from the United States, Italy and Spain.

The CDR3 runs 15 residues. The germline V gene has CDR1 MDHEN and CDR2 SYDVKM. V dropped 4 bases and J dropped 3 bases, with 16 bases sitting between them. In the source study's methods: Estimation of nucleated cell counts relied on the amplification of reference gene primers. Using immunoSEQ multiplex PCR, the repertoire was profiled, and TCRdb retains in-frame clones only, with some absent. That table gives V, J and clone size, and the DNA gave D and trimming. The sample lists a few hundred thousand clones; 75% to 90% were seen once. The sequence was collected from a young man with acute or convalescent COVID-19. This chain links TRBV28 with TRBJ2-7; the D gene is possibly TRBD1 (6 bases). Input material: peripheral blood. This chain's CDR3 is CASSSRQVGNYEQYF. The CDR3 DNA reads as TGTGCCAGCAGTTCCCGACAGGTCGGGAACTACGAGCAGTACTTC.